One and the same sample provided the 20 T cell receptor beta chains below, sequenced in a study of T cells in localized non-small cell lung cancer. Profiled with immunoSEQ multiplex PCR; TCRdb holds only in-frame clones, not every one. The sample has 24,000 or so clones, around 88% seen once. Sequencing used peripheral blood, obtained before any cancer treatment. Receptor source: a female donor older than 55 with stage I lung adenocarcinoma.

This sequence joins TRBV11-3 and TRBJ1-1; the D is unclear. Between the trimmed V and J ends, which lost 0 bases and 8 bases, there was a span of 7 bases. The CDR3 totals 12 residues. CDR1 is SGHNT, CDR2 YENEEA, per germline. CDR3 coding DNA: TGTGCCAGCAGCTTAGATCCGGGGGAAGCTTTCTTT. Translation gives CASSLDPGEAFF.

V gene TRBV29-1 combines with J gene TRBJ2-1; 16 nucleotides line up with TRBD2. V lost 3 bases, J lost 3 bases, and 5 bases stayed unmatched. Germline V lookup: CDR1 SQVTM, CDR2 ANQGSEA. This CDR3 comprises 17 residues. CDR3 loop: CSVDGTSGRARYNEQFF. The DNA for the CDR3 is TGCAGCGTTGATGGGACTAGCGGGAGGGCCCGCTACAATGAGCAGTTCTTC.

V gene TRBV5-1 combines with J gene TRBJ2-3; tentative D call: TRBD1 (5 bases). The V gene lost 4 bases and the J gene lost 5 bases, with 8 bases spanning the gap. This CDR3 is built from 12 residues. Germline V gene lookup returns CDR1 SGHRS and CDR2 YFSETQ. This CDR3 is CASSPQGDTQYF. The CDR3 DNA reads TGCGCCAGCAGCCCCCAGGGAGATACGCAGTATTTT.

The gene calls are TRBV5-4 and TRBJ1-1; 7 positions match TRBD1. The V gene end was trimmed by 0 bases and the J gene end by 8 bases; junction bases not matched to a gene: 4. This CDR3 contains 13 residues. Germline-derived CDR1 and CDR2 are SGHNT and YYREEE (reference sequence). CDR3 region: CASSLGDRLEAFF. The CDR3 DNA follows: TGTGCCAGCAGCTTGGGGGACAGATTAGAAGCTTTCTTT.

This clone is a singleton in its sample. The rearrangement uses TRBV4-1 and TRBJ1-3, with 9 bases aligning to TRBD1. Germline-derived CDR1 and CDR2 are MGHRA and YSYEKL. This CDR3 comprises 17 residues. V gave up 0 bases and J gave up 2 bases; unmatched junction bases: 5. CDR3 sequence (DNA): TGCGCCAGCAGCCAAGAGGGGACAGGGAACGCTGGAAACACCATATATTTT. This translates into CASSQEGTGNAGNTIYF.

CDR3 protein: CASRNRGDTEAFF. The CDR3 DNA reads TGTGCCAGCAGGAACAGGGGGGACACTGAAGCTTTCTTT. The chain has TRBV6-5 and TRBJ1-1, with 8 positions matching TRBD1. The ends lost 6 bases at V and 3 bases at J; junction bases unmatched: 3. The CDR3 loop spans 13 amino acids. Germline CDR1 reads MNHEY; CDR2 reads SVGAGI.

The chain joins TRBV9 to TRBJ2-2; TRBD1 agrees at 7 bases. Per germline, CDR1 SGDLS and CDR2 YYNGEE. Losses at the gene ends were 4 bases for V and 0 bases for J; bases not matched to a gene: 3. The CDR3 is made up of 15 amino acids. The CDR3: CASSYTGANTGELFF. CDR3 DNA: TGTGCCAGCAGCTACACAGGGGCGAACACCGGGGAGCTGTTTTTT. Using reference TRBV9 and TRBJ2-2 for the parts outside the CDR3, the full variable domain is DSGVTQTPKHLITATGQRVTLRCSPRSGDLSVYWYQQSLDQGLQFLIQYYNGEERAKGNILERFSAQQFPDLHSELNLSSLELGDSALYFCASSYTGANTGELFFGEGSRLTVL.

This clone has only one observation. This sequence joins TRBV7-8 and TRBJ1-2, with D possibly matching TRBD1 (5 bases). The CDR3 runs to 13 residues. From germline, CDR1 is SGHVS and CDR2 FQNEAQ. Trimming took 2 bases from V and 7 from J, leaving 11 bases between them. The CDR3 spells CASSLPGGSGYTF. Here the CDR3 DNA reads TGTGCCAGCAGCTTACCCGGGGGTTCTGGCTACACCTTC.

The rearrangement joins TRBV7-8 to TRBJ1-1; no firm D call. Germline lookup yields CDR1 SGHVS and CDR2 FQNEAQ. The CDR3 has 13 amino acids. V gave up 2 bases and J gave up 4 bases, with 8 bases separating them. The CDR3 region is CASSLRGGTEAFF. CDR3 in DNA: TGTGCCAGCAGCTTACGAGGTGGCACTGAAGCTTTCTTT.

The chain joins TRBV5-4 to TRBJ2-3; 8 bases fit TRBD1. CDR1 SGHNT and CDR2 YYREEE come from the germline V gene (reference sequence). J lost 5 bases, V lost 2 bases, and 4 bases had no gene match. The CDR3 is 14 amino acids. In DNA form, the CDR3 reads TGTGCCAGCAGCTTTCAGGGGGCGGGAGATACGCAGTATTTT. Protein: CASSFQGAGDTQYF.

The chain joins TRBV11-3 to TRBJ2-5; a weak D match, TRBD1 (5 bases). The germline gives CDR1 SGHNT, CDR2 YENEEA. Trimming took off 0 bases at V and 1 base at J, with 9 bases between the two ends. This CDR3 spans 15 amino acids. The CDR3 region is CASSLEVGVQETQYF. CDR3 nucleotides: TGTGCCAGCAGCTTAGAAGTAGGGGTCCAAGAGACCCAGTACTTC.

The V and J genes are TRBV11-2 and TRBJ2-5, with D unresolved. The DNA matches TRBJ2-7 better at its end, which makes the J call doubtful. The length of the CDR3 is 16 residues. Germline lookup yields CDR1 SGHAT and CDR2 FQNNGV. In DNA, the CDR3 is TGTGCCAGCAGCTCGTGGGCGCAGAGCTTCTCCTACGAGCAGTACTTC. Its translation: CASSSWAQSFSYEQYF.

The J gene is TRBJ2-5, the V gene TRBV4-1; the match to TRBD2 covers 8 bases. This CDR3 contains 15 residues. V shed 6 bases, J shed 4 bases, and the junction held 10 bases outside the gene matches. CDR1 is MGHRA, CDR2 YSYEKL, per germline. The chain's CDR3 is CASRQTAGEIETQYF. The CDR3 DNA is TGCGCCAGCAGGCAAACAGCGGGAGAGATAGAGACCCAGTACTTC.

V is TRBV15 and J is TRBJ1-2; unclear D gene. Between the trimmed V and J ends, which lost 0 bases and 2 bases, there was a span of 10 bases. This CDR3 region has 15 residues. Germline V gene lookup returns CDR1 LNHNV and CDR2 YYDKDF (reference sequence). The CDR3, as DNA: TGTGCCACCAGCAGAGATCATCTGGGGAACTATGGCTACACCTTC. Residues: CATSRDHLGNYGYTF.

CDR3 nucleotides: TGTGCCAGCAGTGTTGGGAGGAATGAAAAACTGTTTTTT. It is translated as CASSVGRNEKLFF. The rearrangement links TRBV2 to TRBJ1-4, with D unclear. CDR1 is SNHLY and CDR2 is FYNNEI in the germline V gene. The CDR3 totals 13 residues. The V end was cut by 4 bases, the J end by 5 bases, with 8 bases between.

V and J are TRBV30 and TRBJ2-7, with 12 nucleotides matching TRBD1. CDR3 length: 15 residues. Per germline, CDR1 GTSNPN and CDR2 SVGIG (reference sequence). V shed 4 bases and J 6 bases; nucleotides not matched to a gene: 10. The DNA for the CDR3 is TGTGCCTGGATCATAGCCGGGACAGGGGGCTCCGAGCAGTACTTC. Protein: CAWIIAGTGGSEQYF.

The chain carries TRBV5-1 and TRBJ1-2; no reliable D call. The ends were cut back, 1 base at V and 7 bases at J, with 11 bases in the middle. CDR1 and CDR2 from the germline V gene are SGHRS and YFSETQ. CDR3 length equals 13 residues. The CDR3 DNA is TGCGCCAGCAGCTTGCAGGACCTCATTGGCTACACCTTC. Its protein product is CASSLQDLIGYTF.

The genes are TRBV5-6 and TRBJ2-7; tentative D call: TRBD2 (6 bases). This CDR3 spans 15 amino acids. The V end lost 0 bases, the J end lost 0 bases, and 10 bases lay between the germline ends. Germline V gene sequence: CDR1 SGHDT, CDR2 YYEEEE. The CDR3 DNA reads TGTGCCAGCAGCTTGGGCGGGGCGCGCTCCTACGAGCAGTACTTC. Translation gives CASSLGGARSYEQYF.

This sequence joins TRBV5-4 and TRBJ2-5, with D unresolved. Germline loops: CDR1 SGHNT, CDR2 YYREEE (reference sequence). This CDR3 comprises 14 residues. V lost 4 bases and J 1 base, leaving 11 bases between the germline ends. The CDR3 nucleotides are TGTGCCAGCAGCCCAAGGTCCGCCCAAGAGACCCAGTACTTC. Its translation: CASSPRSAQETQYF.

The gene calls are TRBV27 and TRBJ1-1; weak D call: TRBD1 (6 bases). Germline loops: CDR1 MNHEY, CDR2 SMNVEV (reference sequence). The CDR3 has 12 amino acids. With 6 bases removed from V and 4 bases from J, the gap between germline ends came to 9 bases. The CDR3 here is CASRGGTTEAFF. Written as DNA, the CDR3 is TGTGCCAGCAGAGGGGGTACCACTGAAGCTTTCTTT.